This is a list of T cell receptor beta chains from one sample in a study of OX40 agonist ivuxolimab in advanced cancers. Assay: immunoSEQ multiplex PCR; the TCRdb copy retains only in-frame clones and omits some. The sample records some 70,000 clones, roughly 88% being singletons. Source: CD4+ or CD8+ T cells sorted from blood, taken in a trial of the OX40 agonist ivuxolimab. These receptors all come from an adult with an advanced solid tumor such as melanoma, head and neck, liver or kidney cancer. The CDR3 runs from the conserved cysteine through the conserved F or W. A D gene is named only where the DNA matches it firmly. Size values are once, few and many counts, or a class for expanded clones, and some rows have none.

J gene | clone size | V gene | D gene | CDR3 protein | CDR3 DNA
TRBJ2-1 | . | TRBV28 | . | CASSSLTWSLEQFF | TGTGCCAGCAGTTCCTTGACTTGGTCCTTGGAGCAGTTCTTC
TRBJ2-7 | . | TRBV18 | . | CASSQEGSYEQYF | TGTGCCAGCTCACAGGAGGGCTCCTACGAGCAGTACTTC
TRBJ2-7 | . | TRBV11-3 | TRBD1 | CASSWGQGYEQYF | TGTGCCAGCAGCTGGGGACAGGGCTACGAGCAGTACTTC
TRBJ2-5 | once | TRBV6-5 | . | CASSYLGLNEETQYF | TGTGCCAGCAGTTACCTTGGACTCAATGAGGAGACCCAGTACTTC
TRBJ2-5 | . | TRBV6-1 | . | CASSVTGITQETQYF | TGTGCCAGCAGTGTAACCGGGATAACCCAAGAGACCCAGTACTTC
TRBJ2-7 | . | TRBV15 | . | CATSRGITYEQYF | TGTGCCACCAGCAGAGGCATAACCTACGAGCAGTACTTC
TRBJ1-2 | once | TRBV9 | . | CASSAIDGGGYTF | TGTGCCAGCAGCGCAATTGACGGTGGTGGCTACACCTTC
TRBJ1-3 | . | TRBV5-4 | . | CASSGGIVSGNTIYF | TGTGCCAGCAGCGGCGGCATAGTCTCTGGAAACACCATATATTTT
TRBJ1-1 | . | TRBV5-4 | TRBD1 | CASSLATGANTEAFF | TGTGCCAGCAGCTTGGCAACAGGGGCGAACACTGAAGCTTTCTTT
TRBJ2-7 | . | TRBV5-1 | TRBD1 | CASKQGTAVYEQYF | TGCGCCAGCAAACAAGGGACAGCCGTATACGAGCAGTACTTC
TRBJ1-6 | . | TRBV28 | . | CASSQTVLSSYNSPLHF | TGTGCCAGCAGCCAGACAGTTTTAAGCTCCTATAATTCACCCCTCCACTTT
TRBJ1-1 | . | TRBV6-6 | . | CASSPPLRSAFF | TGTGCCAGCAGTCCCCCTCTTCGTTCGGCTTTCTTT